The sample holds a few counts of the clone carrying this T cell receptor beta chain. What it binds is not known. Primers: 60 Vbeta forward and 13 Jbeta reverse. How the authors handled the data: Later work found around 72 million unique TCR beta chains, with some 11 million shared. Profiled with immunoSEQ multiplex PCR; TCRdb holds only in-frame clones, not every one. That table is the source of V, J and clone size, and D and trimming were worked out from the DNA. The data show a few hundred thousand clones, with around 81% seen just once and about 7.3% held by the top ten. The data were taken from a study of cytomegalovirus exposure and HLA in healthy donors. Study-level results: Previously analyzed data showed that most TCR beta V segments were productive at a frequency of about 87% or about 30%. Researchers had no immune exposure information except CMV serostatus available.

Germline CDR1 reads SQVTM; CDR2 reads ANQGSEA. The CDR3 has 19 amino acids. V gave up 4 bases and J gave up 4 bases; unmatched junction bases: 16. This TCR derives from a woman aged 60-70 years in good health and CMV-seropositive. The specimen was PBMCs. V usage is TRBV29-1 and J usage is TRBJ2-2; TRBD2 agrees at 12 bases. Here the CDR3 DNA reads TGCAGCGTTGTACTCGGGGGCCCGGGACTAGCGGGCAGCACCGGGGAGCTGTTTTTT. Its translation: CSVVLGGPGLAGSTGELFF.